Below are 11 T cell receptor beta chains sequenced from a single sample in a study. TCRdb reprocessed the reads via MiXCR and lists one record per CDR3 protein. The sample includes under 90 distinct CDR3 sequences. Specimen: CD8+ T cells (not recorded whether cultured). These receptors all stem from a female donor.

This clonotype was seen a few times. This chain connects TRBV7-8 to TRBJ2-1; a weak D match, TRBD2 (7 bases). This CDR3 is 17 amino acids long. Germline V CDR1 and CDR2: SGHVS, FQNEAQ. The ends were cut back, 3 bases at V and 3 bases at J, with 18 bases in the middle. CDR3 sequence (DNA): TGTGCCAGCAGCTTCTACTTCGCGGGGGCCCTCTACAATGAGCAGTTCTTC. Residues: CASSFYFAGALYNEQFF.

By share of the sample, this clonotype is large. The rearrangement links TRBV9 to TRBJ2-2, with TRBD2 matching 8 bases. The V gene end was trimmed by 3 bases and the J gene end by 4 bases; junction bases not matched to a gene: 8. The CDR3 is made up of 16 amino acids. CDR1 and CDR2 from the germline V gene are SGDLS and YYNGEE. The CDR3 reads CASSELGGAGTGELFF. The CDR3 nucleotides read TGTGCCAGCAGCGAACTCGGGGGGGCGGGCACCGGGGAGCTGTTTTTT.

This clonotype has a handful of counts. V and J are TRBV6-6 and TRBJ1-6, with D tentatively TRBD1 (6 bases). V was trimmed by 11 bases and J by 5 bases, leaving 19 bases between them. The CDR3 consists of 15 residues. Germline V gene data show CDR1 as MNHNY and CDR2 as SVGAGI (reference sequence). CDR3 residues: CAVLGGLEDNSPLHF. The DNA of the CDR3 is TGTGCCGTGCTCGGGGGGCTAGAGGATAATTCACCCCTCCACTTT.

This clonotype has more than one count but fewer than ten. This chain joins TRBV28 and TRBJ2-3; D is possibly TRBD2 (6 bases). The germline V gene encodes CDR1 MDHEN and CDR2 SYDVKM. Between the trimmed V and J ends, which lost 7 bases and 5 bases, there was a span of 22 bases. The CDR3 covers 16 residues. The CDR3 protein is CASTMEDGGQGDTQYF. The CDR3 DNA follows: TGTGCCAGCACAATGGAGGACGGAGGGCAGGGAGATACGCAGTATTTT. The full variable domain, completed using reference TRBV28 and TRBJ2-3, is DVKVTQSSRYLVKRTGEKVFLECVQDMDHENMFWYRQDPGLGLRLIYFSYDVKMKEKGDIPEGYSVSREKKERFSLILESASTNQTSMYLCASTMEDGGQGDTQYFGPGTRLTVL.

The chain combines TRBV7-8 with TRBJ2-1; either TRBD1 or TRBD2 may fit D (6 bases each). Germline CDR1 and CDR2: SGHVS and FQNEAQ. Trimming took off 3 bases at V and 2 bases at J, with 17 bases between the two ends. CDR3 size: 17 residues. The CDR3 loop is CASSFYITGAPYNEQFF. The CDR3, as DNA: TGTGCCAGCAGCTTCTACATCACGGGGGCCCCCTACAATGAGCAGTTCTTC.

In its sample, this clonotype ranks as large (0.1 to 1%). The V and J genes are TRBV7-8 and TRBJ2-1; tentative D call: TRBD2 (5 bases). V dropped 3 bases and J dropped 2 bases, with 17 bases sitting between them. CDR3 length: 17 amino acids. Germline-derived CDR1 and CDR2 are SGHVS and FQNEAQ. CDR3 loop: CASSFYFTRAPYNEQFF. In DNA, the CDR3 is TGTGCCAGCAGCTTCTACTTCACGAGGGCCCCCTACAATGAGCAGTTCTTC.

This clonotype came up a few times. This may arise from a read error, as a much more abundant clone is one base away. The CDR3 coding sequence is TGTGCCAGCAGCTTATCGTTGGTGGGGCCCCACCAGCCCCAGGATTTT. It is translated as CASSLSLVGPHQPQDF. The chain links TRBV7-9 to TRBJ1-5; D may be TRBD1 (5 bases). The CDR3 consists of 16 residues. Germline values: CDR1 SEHNR, CDR2 FQNEAQ (reference sequence).

Concerning this clonotype itself: Germline is not matched at one junction end, which may reflect a read error. The V gene is TRBV7-8, the J gene TRBJ2-1, with TRBD2 as a possible D gene (7 bases). The CDR3 has 17 residues. Germline V gene data show CDR1 as SGHVS and CDR2 as FQNEAQ. The CDR3 nucleotides are TGTGCCAGCAGCTTCTACTTCGCGGGGGCCCCCTACAATAAGCAGTTCTTC. It yields the protein CASSFYFAGAPYNKQFF. The entire variable domain, with the rest obtained from reference TRBV7-8 and TRBJ2-1, is as follows: GAGVSQSPRYKVAKRGQDVALRCDPISGHVSLFWYQQALGQGPEFLTYFQNEAQLDKSGLPSDRFFAERPEGSVSTLKIQRTQQEDSAVYLCASSFYFAGAPYNKQFFGPGTRLTVL.

In its sample, this clonotype is large. The chain uses TRBV7-8 and TRBJ2-1; a weak D match, TRBD2 (5 bases). CDR1 and CDR2 from the germline V gene are SGHVS and FQNEAQ. The CDR3 runs to 17 residues. With 3 bases removed from V and 2 bases from J, the gap between germline ends came to 17 bases. CDR3: CASSFYFTEAPYNEQFF. Written as DNA, the CDR3 is TGTGCCAGCAGCTTCTACTTCACGGAGGCCCCCTACAATGAGCAGTTCTTC.

Notes on this clonotype: A read error is likely, as this CDR3 ends without the conserved phenylalanine or tryptophan. The rearrangement uses TRBV7-8 and TRBJ2-1, with D perhaps assigned TRBD1 or TRBD2 (6 bases each). CDR1 and CDR2 (germline): SGHVS, FQNEAQ. CDR3 length: 17 amino acids. DNA for the CDR3: TGTACCAGCAGCTTCTACTTCACGGGGGCCCCCTACAATGAGCAGTTCTCA. This translates into CTSSFYFTGAPYNEQFS.

Worth noting for this clonotype: Given a much more abundant clone one base away, this may be a read error. The rearrangement uses TRBV7-8 and TRBJ2-1; TRBD2 might be the D (5 bases). CDR3 length equals 17 residues. CDR1 is SGHVS and CDR2 is FQNEAQ in the germline V gene. As DNA, the CDR3 is TGTGCCAGCAGCTTCTACTTCACGAGGGCCCCCTACAATGAGAAGTTCTTC. Amino acids: CASSFYFTRAPYNEKFF.